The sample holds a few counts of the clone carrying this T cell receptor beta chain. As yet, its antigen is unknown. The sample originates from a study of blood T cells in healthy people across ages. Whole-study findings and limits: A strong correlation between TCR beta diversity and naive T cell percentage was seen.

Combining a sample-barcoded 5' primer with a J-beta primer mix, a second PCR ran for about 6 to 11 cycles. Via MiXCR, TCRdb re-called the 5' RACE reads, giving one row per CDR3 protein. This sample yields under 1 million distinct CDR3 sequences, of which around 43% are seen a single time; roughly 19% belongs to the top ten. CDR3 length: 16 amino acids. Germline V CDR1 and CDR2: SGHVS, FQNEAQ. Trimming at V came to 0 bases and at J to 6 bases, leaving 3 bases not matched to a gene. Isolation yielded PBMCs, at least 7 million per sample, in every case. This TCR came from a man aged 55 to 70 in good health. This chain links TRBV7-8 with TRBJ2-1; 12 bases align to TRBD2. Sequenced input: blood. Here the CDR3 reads CASSLALAGGRNEQFF. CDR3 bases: TGTGCCAGCAGCTTAGCCCTAGCGGGGGGGCGCAATGAGCAGTTCTTC.